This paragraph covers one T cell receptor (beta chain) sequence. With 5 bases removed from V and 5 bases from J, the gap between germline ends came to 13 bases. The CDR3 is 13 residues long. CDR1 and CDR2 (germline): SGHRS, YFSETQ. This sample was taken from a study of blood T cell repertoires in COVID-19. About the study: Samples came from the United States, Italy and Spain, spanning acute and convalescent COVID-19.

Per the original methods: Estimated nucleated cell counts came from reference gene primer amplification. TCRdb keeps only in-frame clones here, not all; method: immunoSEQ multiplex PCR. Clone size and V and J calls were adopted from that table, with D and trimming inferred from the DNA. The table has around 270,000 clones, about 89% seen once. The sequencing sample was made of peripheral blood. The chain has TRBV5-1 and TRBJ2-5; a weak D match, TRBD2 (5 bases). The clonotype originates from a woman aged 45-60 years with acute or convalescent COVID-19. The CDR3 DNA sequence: TGCGCCAGCAGGGAGGTCGGCGGGGAGACCCAGTACTTC. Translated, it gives CASREVGGETQYF.